Listed below are T cell receptor beta chains from one sample, sequenced in a study of vaccination and CD4 T cells after COVID-19. Antigen specificity for these receptors is unknown. TCRdb used MiXCR to reprocess the PCR reads, holding one entry per CDR3 protein. The data hold 4,000 to 6,000 distinct CDR3 sequences, with roughly two fifths observed a single time. What was sequenced was CD4+ T cells from blood, cultured in vitro. These receptors came from a human donor in good health. Each CDR3 is given with its conserved first and last residue. D genes are given only for firm matches. Only some rows state a clone size, as once, few, many or a class for expanded clones.

cdr3_length j_call v_call clone_size d_call cdr3_nt cdr3_aa
17 TRBJ2-7 TRBV7-9 once TRBD1 TGTGCCAGCAGCCGAGATGTCTCCGACAGGGTTATTCCCGAGCAGTACTTC CASSRDVSDRVIPEQYF
15 TRBJ1-5 TRBV19 few TRBD1 TGTGCCAGTAGTACCCAGGGGGGCCTCAATCAGCCCCAGCATTTT CASSTQGGLNQPQHF
14 TRBJ1-5 TRBV19 . . TGTGCCAGTAGTATACGGGACAACAATCAGCCCCAGCATTTT CASSIRDNNQPQHF
13 TRBJ1-1 TRBV27 few . TGTGCCAGCAGTTTAAGGGTTGGAACTGAAGCTTTCTTT CASSLRVGTEAFF
17 TRBJ1-5 TRBV6-5 . . TGTGCCAGCAGTTCCCCTGCAGGGAGGGTTGGGAATCAGCCCCAGCATTTT CASSSPAGRVGNQPQHF
13 TRBJ1-2 TRBV7-2 . . TGTGCCAGCAGCCCCGAGGGAGACTATGGCTACACCTTC CASSPEGDYGYTF
12 TRBJ1-5 TRBV19 . . TGTGCCAGTATGGGCGGGGGTCAGCCCCAGCATTTT CASMGGGQPQHF
14 TRBJ2-5 TRBV5-4 . . TGTGCCAGCAGCTTGGCCCAGGTAGGAGAGACCCAGTACTTC CASSLAQVGETQYF
14 TRBJ1-5 TRBV7-9 . . TGTGCCAGCAGCCCAGAACCCCAGAATCAGCCCCAGCATTTT CASSPEPQNQPQHF
14 TRBJ1-1 TRBV30 . . TGTGCCTGGAGCACGAAGCGGGGGTACGCTGAAGCTTTCTTT CAWSTKRGYAEAFF
12 TRBJ2-3 TRBV10-2 . . TGCGCCAGCAGTGACGAGGGCTATACGCAGTATTTT CASSDEGYTQYF
17 TRBJ1-1 TRBV27 few TRBD1 TGTGCCAGCAGTTTATGGACAGGGGACTTAATGAACACTGAAGCTTTCTTT CASSLWTGDLMNTEAFF
13 TRBJ1-1 TRBV28 . . TGTGCCAGCAGTTTAACAGGGAGGGTGGAAGCTTTCTTT CASSLTGRVEAFF
18 TRBJ2-3 TRBV6-4 . TRBD2 TGTGCCAGCAGTGACTTTGAGACTAGCGGGGGGGCCACAGATACGCAGTATTTT CASSDFETSGGATDTQYF
15 TRBJ1-1 TRBV19 . . TGTGCCAGTAGTATAGATGGTTCTATGAACACTGAAGCTTTCTTT CASSIDGSMNTEAFF
13 TRBJ1-2 TRBV5-8 . . TGTGCCAGCAGCCTCCTATTGACGGAGGGCTACACCTTC CASSLLLTEGYTF
12 TRBJ1-2 TRBV10-1 . . TGCGCCAGCAGTCCCGGGGACTGTGGCTACACCTTC CASSPGDCGYTF
13 TRBJ1-5 TRBV19 . . TGTGCCAGTATCCCCAGGGCTCGTCAGCCCCAGCATTTT CASIPRARQPQHF
13 TRBJ1-5 TRBV25-1 medium-sized . TGTGCCAGCAGTGCAGGGGGCAATCAGCCCCAGCATTTT CASSAGGNQPQHF
13 TRBJ1-1 TRBV6-1 few . TGTGCCAGCAGTGTACAGCGGAACACTGAAGCTTTCTTT CASSVQRNTEAFF
15 TRBJ2-7 TRBV5-1 . TRBD1 TGCGCCAGCAGCCCTGACAGGGTCATCTCCTACGAGCAGTACTTC CASSPDRVISYEQYF
14 TRBJ1-1 TRBV7-9 few . TGTGCCAGCAGCTTAGACGAAGGGAACACTGAAGCTTTCTTT CASSLDEGNTEAFF
13 TRBJ1-1 TRBV7-9 . TRBD1 TGTGCCAGCAGCCGGACAGGGGGTATTGAAGCTTTCTTT CASSRTGGIEAFF
13 TRBJ1-1 TRBV7-9 . . TGTGCCAGCAGCCTCGAAGGTAGGACTGAAGCTTTCTTT CASSLEGRTEAFF
16 TRBJ2-3 TRBV7-2 . . TGTGCCAGCAGCTACCCCGGAGGGGGCCCCACAGATACGCAGTATTTT CASSYPGGGPTDTQYF
13 TRBJ1-5 TRBV7-9 medium-sized . TGTGCCAGCAGCTTAAAAGGGTTTCAGCCCCAGCATTTT CASSLKGFQPQHF
21 TRBJ2-2 TRBV7-2 . TRBD2 TGTGCCAGCAGTCGTTCACCCCAGGCCCCGGGGGGAGGTAGAAACACCGGGGAGCTGTTTTTT CASSRSPQAPGGGRNTGELFF
15 TRBJ2-3 TRBV7-6 few TRBD2 TGTGCCATCCAGAAGGGACTAGCGGCCACAGATACGCAGTATTTT CAIQKGLAATDTQYF
14 TRBJ2-1 TRBV20-1 few . TGCAGTGCTAGAGATTCTTTGGTACTCAGTGAGCAGTTCTTC CSARDSLVLSEQFF
13 TRBJ1-5 TRBV6-5 few . TGTGCCAGCAGTTTAGGGGAGGAACAGCCCCAGCATTTT CASSLGEEQPQHF
13 TRBJ1-1 TRBV6-1 few . TGTGCCAGCCCCGTGGGGCCGGGCACTGAAGCTTTCTTT CASPVGPGTEAFF
17 TRBJ2-2 TRBV7-9 . . TGTGCCAGCAGCCTCCCCCGGCACACGCCGAACACCGGGGAGCTGTTTTTT CASSLPRHTPNTGELFF
15 TRBJ1-5 TRBV4-1 . TRBD1 TGCGCCAGCAGCCCAACAGGGGTGAGCAATCAGCCCCAGCATTTT CASSPTGVSNQPQHF
15 TRBJ1-2 TRBV6-1 medium-sized . TGTGCCAGCAGATTAAAAGACGGAGATAACTATGGCTACACCTTC CASRLKDGDNYGYTF
14 TRBJ2-3 TRBV9 . . TGTGCCAGCAGCGTAGTGCCAGTATCCGATACGCAGTATTTT CASSVVPVSDTQYF
16 TRBJ2-5 TRBV7-2 . TRBD2 TGTGCCAGCAGCTTAAACCGTCGGGAGGGTGGGGAGACCCAGTACTTC CASSLNRREGGETQYF
15 TRBJ1-6 TRBV30 . . TGTGCCTGGAGTCGCCCCTCGGCATATAATTCACCCCTCCACTTT CAWSRPSAYNSPLHF
14 TRBJ2-5 TRBV20-1 . TRBD2 TGCAGTGCCGAAAGGTCGGGGGGGTGGGGGACCCAGTACTTC CSAERSGGWGTQYF
16 TRBJ1-1 TRBV20-1 few . TGCAGTGTTCCTTTTAGGACACAGGCGGTGAACACTGAAGCTTTCTTT CSVPFRTQAVNTEAFF
15 TRBJ2-3 TRBV6-4 . . TGTGCCAGCAGTGAGTTCACACGAGCCTCAGATACGCAGTATTTT CASSEFTRASDTQYF
14 TRBJ2-2 TRBV7-9 few . TGTGCCAGCAGCTTGCAACTGGCCACCGGGGAGCTGTTTTTT CASSLQLATGELFF
16 TRBJ1-6 TRBV27 few TRBD1 TGTGCCAGCAGACGTGGGACAGGCCTATCGGATTCACCCCTCCACTTT CASRRGTGLSDSPLHF
15 TRBJ1-1 TRBV11-2 . . TGTGCCAGCAGTCGGTTTCAAGGGGGGAACACTGAAGCTTTCTTT CASSRFQGGNTEAFF
14 TRBJ2-2 TRBV7-9 few . TGTGCCAGCAGCATAGCCTACCCCACCGGGGAGCTGTTTTTT CASSIAYPTGELFF
14 TRBJ2-3 TRBV20-1 large TRBD2 TGCAGTGCAAGGCGGGGGGCGGGGACAGATACGCAGTATTTT CSARRGAGTDTQYF
16 TRBJ2-7 TRBV7-9 . . TGTGCCAGCAGCTCCGGAGACACCAGCCAGTCCTACGAGCAGTACTTC CASSSGDTSQSYEQYF
15 TRBJ1-2 TRBV19 . . TGTGCCAGTAGTCACCTCGACAGGAAGGAGCAGGGCTACACCTTC CASSHLDRKEQGYTF
13 TRBJ1-1 TRBV7-9 few . TGTGCCAGCAGCTTAGAGGACAGCCCGCCTGCTTTCTTT CASSLEDSPPAFF
14 TRBJ2-6 TRBV20-1 . . TGCAGTGCCCCTCCCCGGGTGGGGGCCAACGTCCTGACTTTC CSAPPRVGANVLTF
14 TRBJ2-7 TRBV20-1 . TRBD2 TGCAGTGCTAGGGGATCGCTAGCGGGGGATGAGCAGTACTTC CSARGSLAGDEQYF
12 TRBJ1-2 TRBV20-1 few . TGCAGTACAAAACAGGGAGAAGGCGGCTACACCTTC CSTKQGEGGYTF
12 TRBJ1-2 TRBV29-1 . TRBD1 TGCAGCGTTAGCGACAGGGATCTAGGCTACACCTTC CSVSDRDLGYTF
17 TRBJ2-1 TRBV24-1 . TRBD2 TGTGCCACCAGTGATTCAGCTGGGGGGGGAAGTTACAATGAGCAGTTCTTC CATSDSAGGGSYNEQFF
15 TRBJ1-1 TRBV20-1 . . TGCAGTGCTAGACATACGTTAGGCCACAACACTGAAGCTTTCTTT CSARHTLGHNTEAFF